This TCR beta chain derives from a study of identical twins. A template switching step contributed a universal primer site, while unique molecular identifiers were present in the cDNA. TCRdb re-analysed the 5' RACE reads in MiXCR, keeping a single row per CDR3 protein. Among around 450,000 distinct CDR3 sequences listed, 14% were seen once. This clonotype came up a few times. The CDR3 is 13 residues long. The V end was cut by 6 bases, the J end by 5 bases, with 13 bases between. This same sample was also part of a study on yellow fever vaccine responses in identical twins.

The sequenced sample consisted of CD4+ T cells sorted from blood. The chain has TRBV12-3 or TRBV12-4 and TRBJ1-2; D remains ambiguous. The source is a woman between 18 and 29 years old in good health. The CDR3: CASRISAGYGYTF. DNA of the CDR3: TGTGCCAGCAGAATTTCAGCGGGGTATGGCTACACCTTC.